The present T cell receptor beta chain was sequenced within a study of cytomegalovirus exposure and HLA in healthy donors. Study-level findings and limits: Reported findings show TCR beta sequences accurately forecast HLA-A and HLA-B alleles in most subjects. Across HLA loci, a later analysis found differing TCR association rates, with DRB1 most and HLA-C fewest.

Concerning this clone itself: Its antigen remains unknown.

These donors, healthy bone marrow donors, were studied. Unrecorded immune exposure was likely among donors, who were nominally healthy when sampled. Germline values: CDR1 SGHAT, CDR2 FQNNGV. This CDR3 spans 16 amino acids. The V segment lost 5 bases and the J segment 3 bases; nucleotides outside the gene matches: 13. In the PCR, 60 Vbeta and 13 Jbeta primers were used. Produced via immunoSEQ multiplex PCR; TCRdb's table is partial and in-frame only. The data show roughly 100,000 clones, roughly 80% seen once. The sample comprised PBMCs. The receptor comes from a middle-aged man in good health and CMV-seronegative. The rearrangement joins TRBV11-2 to TRBJ2-7; 7 bases are shared with TRBD1. The CDR3, as DNA: TGTGCCAGCAGCCACACGGAGACAGGGACCTTCTACGAGCAGTACTTC. Translation: CASSHTETGTFYEQYF.